A single sample gave rise to the 20 T cell receptor beta chains below, sequenced in a study of blood T cell repertoires in COVID-19 (dated by TCRdb to 2019 to 2021). Library generation was performed with the immunoSEQ multiplex PCR assay. Sourced from immuneACCESS, this table was stored by TCRdb with only in-frame sequences that have V and J called. A share of the clones is absent; for the studies checked, an unresolved V gene accounts for under half, and the remainder has no known explanation. This sample lists some 150,000 clones; about 86% were detected once. The ten largest make up around 8.4% of the sample. Sequencing input: PBMCs or T cells enriched from blood (not recorded which). The source is a man in his fifties or sixties who had recovered from COVID-19.

The chain carries TRBV3-1 (or the pseudogene TRBV3-2) and TRBJ1-2; 12 nucleotides agree with TRBD1. This CDR3 has 17 amino acids. The germline gives CDR1 LGHDT, CDR2 YNNKEL (reference sequence). V dropped 0 bases and J dropped 4; count of bases not matched to a gene: 6. This CDR3 reads CASSQDGTGGAGYGYTF. DNA for the CDR3: TGTGCCAGCAGCCAAGACGGGACAGGGGGCGCAGGCTATGGCTACACCTTC.

The chain uses TRBV3-1 (or the pseudogene TRBV3-2) and TRBJ2-4, with a possible D match to TRBD2 (5 bases). The CDR3 has 16 amino acids. V lost 0 bases and J 1 base, leaving 10 bases between the germline ends. CDR1 and CDR2 (germline): LGHDT, YNNKEL (reference sequence). This chain's CDR3 is CASSQEEPGAKNIQYF. DNA of the CDR3: TGTGCCAGCAGCCAAGAGGAACCGGGGGCCAAAAACATTCAGTACTTC.

The chain combines TRBV7-8 with TRBJ1-5; 9 bases are a match to TRBD1. The CDR3 contains 19 residues. Germline CDR1 and CDR2: SGHVS and FQNEAQ. With 4 bases clipped from V and 1 base from J, the junction kept 14 bases outside the gene matches. Here the CDR3 DNA reads TGTGCCAGCAGCTCCCGCGGGGGACAGGGTGTCGGAAGCAATCAGCCCCAGCATTTT. It codes for CASSSRGGQGVGSNQPQHF.

The rearrangement joins TRBV9 to TRBJ1-1; TRBD1 might be the D (6 bases). Deletions cut 4 bases from V and 1 base from J, with 11 bases between. This CDR3 contains 14 residues. Germline V gene sequence: CDR1 SGDLS, CDR2 YYNGEE. CDR3 sequence: CASSFRDTNTEAFF. CDR3 bases: TGTGCCAGCAGCTTTCGGGACACGAACACTGAAGCTTTCTTT.

The chain links TRBV28 to TRBJ1-2; perhaps TRBD1 as D (5 bases). The CDR3 runs to 13 residues. The germline gives CDR1 MDHEN, CDR2 SYDVKM. V was shortened by 6 bases and J by 3 bases, with 11 bases between the two germline ends. Here the CDR3 DNA reads TGTGCCAGCAGCCCGGGGGGGGACTATGGCTACACCTTC. Its protein is CASSPGGDYGYTF.

This clone showed up just a few times. The chain is built from TRBV7-2 and TRBJ2-7; D remains unclear. The CDR3 length is 15 residues. The V gene's germline CDR1 is SGHTA and CDR2 FQGNSA. V was cut by 1 base and J by 3 bases, with 13 bases left in between. CDR3 residues: CASSLERSSSYEQYF. The CDR3 DNA follows: TGTGCCAGCAGCTTAGAGAGGAGCAGTAGCTACGAGCAGTACTTC.

A single count supports this clone. This chain uses TRBV21-1 with TRBJ1-3; TRBD1 is taken as the D call from the table, unchecked against the DNA. TRBV21-1 is a known pseudogene. The CDR3 totals 15 residues. The CDR3 sequence is CASSTGAQSGNTIYF. The CDR3 DNA reads as TGTGCCAGCAGCACAGGGGCGCAATCTGGAAACACCATATATTTT.

This chain uses TRBV10-3 with TRBJ1-2, with a tentative D call TRBD1 (5 bases). Germline loops: CDR1 ENHRY, CDR2 SYGVKD. V was trimmed by 4 bases and J by 7 bases, leaving 10 bases between them. The CDR3 contains 12 residues. Written as DNA, the CDR3 is TGTGCCATCAGTGTAGGGGATCGTGGCTACACCTTC. Encoded protein: CAISVGDRGYTF.

This clone was detected a few times. This chain connects TRBV5-4 to TRBJ2-7, with TRBD1 identical over 8 bases. The junction had 2 bases not matched to a gene; V was cut back by 1 base and J by 5 bases. Germline V gives CDR1 SGHNT, CDR2 YYREEE (reference sequence). The CDR3 runs 13 residues. The CDR3 region is CASSLTGGNEQYF. CDR3 DNA sequence: TGTGCCAGCAGCTTGACAGGGGGAAACGAGCAGTACTTC.

V is TRBV19 and J is TRBJ1-3; no clear D. This CDR3 is built from 15 residues. The germline CDR1 and CDR2 sequences are LNHDA and SQIVND (reference sequence). V gave up 2 bases and J gave up 4 bases, with 12 bases separating them. The CDR3 spells CASSISSGVGNTIYF. In DNA form, the CDR3 reads TGTGCCAGTAGTATATCATCGGGAGTCGGAAACACCATATATTTT.

This clone came up once. V usage is TRBV7-2 and J usage is TRBJ1-2, with 7 bases matching TRBD1. In germline, CDR1 is SGHTA, CDR2 FQGNSA. This CDR3 region has 15 residues. J lost 6 bases, V lost 4 bases, and 11 bases had no gene match. CDR3 sequence: CASSSPRDRGHGYTF. The DNA for the CDR3 is TGTGCCAGCAGCTCACCCCGGGACAGAGGGCATGGCTACACCTTC.

The genes are TRBV11-2 and TRBJ1-2, with D tentatively TRBD1 (6 bases). Germline V gives CDR1 SGHAT, CDR2 FQNNGV. This CDR3 is 14 amino acids long. Trimming removed 5 bases at V and 3 bases at J, with 13 bases between. The CDR3 loop is CASSRNTGHYGYTF. The CDR3 region has the DNA TGTGCCAGCAGCCGGAATACAGGGCACTATGGCTACACCTTC.

A single count supports this clone. The chain joins TRBV6-5 to TRBJ1-1, with D perhaps TRBD1 (5 bases). Per germline, CDR1 MNHEY and CDR2 SVGAGI. V dropped 6 bases and J dropped 0 bases, with 5 bases sitting between them. The CDR3 is made up of 12 amino acids. The DNA for the CDR3 is TGTGCCAGCAGAGGGGTGAACACTGAAGCTTTCTTT. It specifies CASRGVNTEAFF.

As regards this clone: Other DNA sequences in this specimen translate into the identical CDR3. The V call is TRBV12-3 or TRBV12-4, the J call TRBJ1-1; D is unclear. V lost 2 bases, J lost 1 base, and 5 bases lay in between. The CDR3 consists of 13 residues. CDR3 bases: TGTGCCAGCAGTTTAAGAGAGAACACTGAAGCTTTCTTT. Translated: CASSLRENTEAFF.

In this sample, this clone turned up once. The chain combines TRBV5-4 with TRBJ1-5; 9 nucleotides align to TRBD1. With V trimmed by 0 bases and J by 7 bases, 5 bases remained unmatched. Germline V gives CDR1 SGHNT, CDR2 YYREEE (reference sequence). This CDR3 contains 15 residues. CDR3 amino acids: CASSLGGQGSQPQHF. CDR3 bases: TGTGCCAGCAGCTTGGGGGGACAGGGTAGCCAGCCCCAGCATTTT.

There are a few counts of this clone. The chain employs TRBV19 and TRBJ1-5; the D gene is possibly TRBD1 (5 bases). This CDR3 is built from 15 residues. V gave up 6 bases and J gave up 4 bases, with 16 bases separating them. Germline V lookup: CDR1 LNHDA, CDR2 SQIVND (reference sequence). The CDR3 region is CASSLGHQVNQPQHF. Here the CDR3 DNA reads TGTGCCAGTAGCCTTGGACACCAAGTGAATCAGCCCCAGCATTTT.

The genes are TRBV6-5 and TRBJ1-5; 9 nucleotides align to TRBD1. The CDR3 loop spans 15 amino acids. Germline values: CDR1 MNHEY, CDR2 SVGAGI. V gave up 10 bases and J gave up 2 bases; unmatched junction bases: 9. In DNA, the CDR3 is TGTGCCACCGATACAGGGGGCGCCGGCAATCAGCCCCAGCATTTT. Translating it yields CATDTGGAGNQPQHF.

The V gene is TRBV9, the J gene TRBJ2-5; D is unclear. Trimming removed 0 bases from V and 2 bases from J, with 11 bases in between. The CDR3 covers 15 residues. The germline V gene has CDR1 SGDLS and CDR2 YYNGEE. The DNA for the CDR3 is TGTGCCAGCAGCGTAGATGAAGCCGTTCAAGAGACCCAGTACTTC. Its protein product is CASSVDEAVQETQYF.

The rearrangement uses TRBV6-5 and TRBJ2-2; no clear D gene. The V end lost 2 bases, the J end lost 3 bases, and 10 bases lay between the germline ends. CDR3 length: 15 residues. Looked up from germline, CDR1 is MNHEY and CDR2 is SVGAGI. CDR3 region: CASSYQVIDTGELFF. DNA of the CDR3: TGTGCCAGCAGTTACCAGGTTATAGACACCGGGGAGCTGTTTTTT.

This clone appeared once. Other DNA sequences in the sample encode the same CDR3. The chain combines TRBV11-2 with TRBJ2-3; 7 positions agree with TRBD1. Germline CDR1 and CDR2: SGHAT and FQNNGV. V shed 1 base and J 2 bases; nucleotides not matched to a gene: 3. This CDR3 contains 15 residues. Here the CDR3 DNA reads TGTGCCAGCAGCTTAGGGGACAGAGTCACAGATACGCAGTATTTT. This codes for CASSLGDRVTDTQYF.